This T cell receptor (beta chain) was captured by sequencing in a study of cytomegalovirus exposure and HLA in healthy donors. Study at large: In terms of ancestry, the Caucasian-associated cluster contained around four fifths of the approximately 400 genotyped donors.

The PCR used 60 Vbeta and 13 Jbeta primers. Generated by immunoSEQ multiplex PCR, the TCRdb table keeps only in-frame clones and is missing some. Seen here are about 120,000 clones, roughly 80% observed once, and the top ten hold 2.1%. The CDR3 contains 11 residues. Trimming cost V 4 bases and J 8 bases, with 8 bases left between them. CDR1 is SQVTM and CDR2 is ANQGSEA in the germline V gene. The TCR sequence derives from a man under 40 in good health and CMV-seronegative. The specimen was PBMCs. This chain links TRBV29-1 with TRBJ1-4; D gene ambiguous. The CDR3 loop reads CSVVWREKLFF. The CDR3 DNA follows: TGCAGCGTTGTCTGGAGGGAAAAACTGTTTTTT.